A single sample gave rise to the 27 T cell receptor beta chains below, sequenced in a study of OX40 agonist ivuxolimab in advanced cancers. Here immunoSEQ multiplex PCR was the method, and the copy in TCRdb shows in-frame clones only, minus some. The sample holds about 80,000 clones, 83% seen once. The material sequenced was CD4+ or CD8+ T cells sorted from blood, taken in a trial of the OX40 agonist ivuxolimab. Receptors were obtained from an adult with an advanced solid tumor such as melanoma, head and neck, liver or kidney cancer.

The chain employs TRBV18 and TRBJ1-3; TRBD1 aligns across 9 bases. Germline assignment: CDR1 KGHSH and CDR2 LQKENI. CDR3 length: 16 amino acids. The trim removed 5 bases at V and 0 bases at J, leaving 5 bases unmatched. DNA for the CDR3: TGTGCCAGCTCAGCGGGACAGGGCCTCTCTGGAAACACCATATATTTT. As protein: CASSAGQGLSGNTIYF.

This sequence joins TRBV19 and TRBJ1-5; TRBD1 is a possible D gene (5 bases). The germline V and J ends were trimmed by 3 bases and 6 bases, with 6 bases remaining between them. The CDR3 totals 12 residues. CDR1 is LNHDA, CDR2 SQIVND, per germline (reference sequence). The CDR3 coding sequence is TGTGCCAGTAGTATTGGGGGTCAGCCCCAGCATTTT. This sequence encodes CASSIGGQPQHF.

This clone was seen a single time. The chain combines TRBV4-1 with TRBJ1-6, with D possibly TRBD1 on 5 matching bases. This CDR3 is built from 16 residues. Germline CDR1 is MGHRA and CDR2 is YSYEKL. Trimming cost V 4 bases and J 9 bases, with 19 bases left between them. The CDR3 coding sequence is TGCGCCAGCAGCCGAGAAGACAGCCGGTCGGCTTCACCCCTCCACTTT. Protein: CASSREDSRSASPLHF.

The chain joins TRBV6-5 to TRBJ2-1; 10 nucleotides align to TRBD1. V lost 7 bases to trimming and J lost 9 bases; unmatched junction nucleotides: 9. Per germline, CDR1 MNHEY and CDR2 SVGAGI. CDR3 length: 14 amino acids. The CDR3 DNA follows: TGTGCCAGCACCCCACGACAGGGGGCGAGTGAGCAGTTCTTC. Its protein product is CASTPRQGASEQFF.

The chain joins TRBV7-2 to TRBJ1-1, with 7 positions matching TRBD1. J lost 2 bases, V lost 3 bases, and 9 bases had no gene match. The germline gives CDR1 SGHTA, CDR2 FQGNSA. The length of the CDR3 is 16 residues. In DNA, the CDR3 is TGTGCCAGCAGCTTGAAACTGGACAGGACCAACACTGAAGCTTTCTTT. This gives the protein CASSLKLDRTNTEAFF.

The rearrangement uses TRBV5-1 and TRBJ2-1; no clear D gene. Trimming took 1 base from V and 7 from J, leaving 3 bases between them. The CDR3 extends over 11 amino acids. Germline V gene lookup returns CDR1 SGHRS and CDR2 YFSETQ. The CDR3 spells CASSLYNEQFF. The CDR3 nucleotides read TGCGCCAGCAGCTTGTATAATGAGCAGTTCTTC.

In nucleotides, the CDR3 is TGTGCCAGCAGCCATCCTGCGGGGACAGCTGATGAAAAACTGTTTTTT. It is translated as CASSHPAGTADEKLFF. The chain links TRBV4-2 to TRBJ1-4; 7 nucleotides match TRBD1. Germline lookup yields CDR1 LGHNA and CDR2 YNFKEQ. The CDR3 consists of 16 residues. V dropped 3 bases and J dropped 6; count of bases not matched to a gene: 10.

The DNA for the CDR3 is TGCGCCAGCAGCTCCGGGTACACTGAAGCTTTCTTT. Residues: CASSSGYTEAFF. The rearrangement joins TRBV5-1 to TRBJ1-1; D is uncertain. Per the germline V gene, CDR1 is SGHRS and CDR2 is YFSETQ. There are 12 residues in the CDR3. Trimming shortened V by 3 bases and J by 3 bases, and 6 bases separated the two germline ends.

The V gene is TRBV4-1, the J gene TRBJ1-1, with 10 positions matching TRBD1. With 3 bases clipped from V and 1 base from J, the junction kept 5 bases outside the gene matches. There are 16 residues in the CDR3. Germline lookup yields CDR1 MGHRA and CDR2 YSYEKL. In DNA form, the CDR3 reads TGCGCCAGCAGCCACAGACAGGGGGCTCAGAACACTGAAGCTTTCTTT. It codes for CASSHRQGAQNTEAFF.

Concerning this clone: At the DNA level, this CDR3 is encoded by other sequences in the same sample as well. The genes are TRBV7-3 and TRBJ1-3; D unresolved. There are 14 residues in the CDR3. Trimming took off 3 bases at V and 0 bases at J, with 6 bases between the two ends. CDR1 SGHTA and CDR2 FQGTGA come from the germline V gene. CDR3 nucleotides: TGTGCCAGCAGCTTGACTAGCTCTGGAAACACCATATATTTT. The encoded protein is CASSLTSSGNTIYF.

This clone is a singleton in its sample. CDR3 in amino acids: CASSLTGGYSYEQYF. The DNA for the CDR3 is TGTGCCAGCAGCTTAACAGGGGGCTACTCCTACGAGCAGTACTTC. The J gene is TRBJ2-7, the V gene TRBV5-6; TRBD1 matches 9 bases. This CDR3 has 15 amino acids. J was trimmed by 0 bases and V by 2 bases; bases with no gene match: 3. CDR1 is SGHDT and CDR2 is YYEEEE in the germline V gene.

The chain employs TRBV6-5 and TRBJ2-5, with TRBD2 matching 7 bases. Germline CDR1 reads MNHEY; CDR2 reads SVGAGI. The V segment lost 6 bases and the J segment 5 bases; nucleotides outside the gene matches: 3. The CDR3 spans 12 residues. CDR3 DNA: TGTGCCAGCAGGACTAGCAGTGAGACCCAGTACTTC. This encodes CASRTSSETQYF.

This chain connects TRBV30 to TRBJ2-2; the D gene is possibly TRBD1 (7 bases). Germline loops: CDR1 GTSNPN, CDR2 SVGIG (reference sequence). This CDR3 comprises 15 residues. V lost 3 bases, J lost 6 bases, and 17 bases lay in between. CDR3 nucleotide sequence: TGTGCCTGGAGAGCTCCGTCCAGGGGGGCCGGGGAGCTGTTTTTT. Its protein product is CAWRAPSRGAGELFF.

The V call is TRBV6-1, the J call TRBJ1-2, with TRBD1 as a possible D gene (5 bases). Germline CDR1 and CDR2: MNHNS and SASEGT. This CDR3 region has 16 residues. V lost 3 bases, J lost 7 bases, and 21 bases lay in between. The CDR3 DNA is TGTGCCAGCAGTGAGGCATGGGACGGGACTAGGGGTGGCTACACCTTC. This encodes CASSEAWDGTRGGYTF.

The gene calls are TRBV11-1 and TRBJ1-1; the D is unclear. Deletions cut 2 bases from V and 8 bases from J, with 15 bases between. The CDR3 runs to 14 residues. Germline values: CDR1 SGHAT, CDR2 FQDESV (reference sequence). In DNA form, the CDR3 reads TGTGCCAGCAGCTTATCGGGGAAACCCGGCGAAGCTTTCTTT. Residues: CASSLSGKPGEAFF.

The chain uses TRBV29-1 and TRBJ2-3; the match to TRBD2 covers 10 bases. Germline loops: CDR1 SQVTM, CDR2 ANQGSEA. The CDR3 is made up of 14 amino acids. V trimming: 7 bases; J trimming: 2 bases; junction bases outside the gene matches: 6. This chain's CDR3 is CSAGLAAYTDTQYF. For the CDR3, the DNA is TGCAGCGCTGGACTAGCGGCTTACACAGATACGCAGTATTTT.

The rearrangement joins TRBV27 to TRBJ2-1, with TRBD1 as a possible D gene (6 bases). Germline assignment: CDR1 MNHEY and CDR2 SMNVEV (reference sequence). The CDR3 is 14 amino acids. Trimming pared 3 bases from V and 7 bases from J, leaving 13 bases between. The CDR3 sequence: CASSFLTDRNEQFF. The CDR3 DNA reads TGTGCCAGCAGTTTCCTAACTGACAGGAATGAGCAGTTCTTC.

This chain joins TRBV6-5 and TRBJ1-1, with D possibly matching TRBD1 (5 bases). The V gene lost 4 bases and the J gene lost 1 base, with 13 bases spanning the gap. The CDR3 runs to 15 residues. The germline gives CDR1 MNHEY, CDR2 SVGAGI. For the CDR3, the DNA is TGTGCCAGCAGTTCGGTGGGGCGGTCGAACACTGAAGCTTTCTTT. The encoded protein is CASSSVGRSNTEAFF.

V is TRBV30 and J is TRBJ1-6, with 8 bases identical to TRBD1. The CDR3 spans 13 residues. Germline CDR1 is GTSNPN and CDR2 is SVGIG (reference sequence). The J segment lost 7 bases and the V segment lost 5 bases, leaving 4 bases of the junction unmatched. The CDR3 nucleotides read TGTGCCTGGGGACAGGGTGGAAATTCACCCCTCCACTTT. Its protein is CAWGQGGNSPLHF.

This chain joins TRBV6-5 and TRBJ1-1; TRBD1 is a possible D gene (5 bases). This CDR3 region has 13 residues. Trimming removed 2 bases from V and 11 bases from J, with 15 bases in between. Per germline, CDR1 MNHEY and CDR2 SVGAGI. The DNA of the CDR3 is TGTGCCAGCAGTTACGGGGCAGGGAATAGGGCTTTCTTT. Translating gives CASSYGAGNRAFF.

The chain uses TRBV30 and TRBJ1-1, with 7 bases that match TRBD1. This CDR3 contains 13 residues. The V segment lost 1 base and the J segment 8 bases; nucleotides outside the gene matches: 7. In germline, CDR1 is GTSNPN, CDR2 SVGIG (reference sequence). CDR3 residues: CAWSATGQPEAFF. CDR3 nucleotide sequence: TGTGCCTGGAGTGCTACGGGACAGCCCGAAGCTTTCTTT.

The chain carries TRBV18 and TRBJ1-5; 10 bases are shared with TRBD1. With V trimmed by 1 base and J by 2 bases, 5 bases remained unmatched. CDR1 KGHSH and CDR2 LQKENI come from the germline V gene. This CDR3 is built from 17 residues. The CDR3 here is CASSPQTGGRGNQPQHF. CDR3 nucleotides: TGTGCCAGCTCACCACAGACAGGGGGCAGGGGCAATCAGCCCCAGCATTTT.

The rearrangement links TRBV7-9 to TRBJ2-3; 14 nucleotides line up with TRBD2. Germline V gives CDR1 SEHNR, CDR2 FQNEAQ (reference sequence). The trim removed 8 bases at V and 5 bases at J, leaving 3 bases unmatched. This CDR3 comprises 14 residues. CDR3: CASGLAGGGDTQYF. CDR3 bases: TGTGCCAGCGGACTAGCGGGGGGCGGAGATACGCAGTATTTT.

J is TRBJ1-1 and V is TRBV5-6, with a possible D match to TRBD1 (5 bases). The CDR3 spans 15 residues. The germline V gene has CDR1 SGHDT and CDR2 YYEEEE. Trimming cost V 4 bases and J 3 bases, with 16 bases left between them. The CDR3 region has the DNA TGTGCCAGCAGCCCGGATGCGGGAGGGGACACTGAAGCTTTCTTT. It is translated as CASSPDAGGDTEAFF.

CDR3 DNA sequence: TGCGCCAGCAGACCCGGGACAGTTGAGGAGACCCAGTACTTC. It codes for CASRPGTVEETQYF. The chain uses TRBV5-1 and TRBJ2-5; 7 nucleotides line up with TRBD1. Germline values: CDR1 SGHRS, CDR2 YFSETQ. The V and J ends lost 5 bases and 5 bases, in that order; junction bases with no gene match: 9. This CDR3 region has 14 residues.

J is TRBJ2-7 and V is TRBV5-1, with TRBD2 identical over 13 bases. Germline V lookup: CDR1 SGHRS, CDR2 YFSETQ. V was pared by 0 bases and J by 4 bases, with 7 bases of the junction left unmatched. The CDR3 length is 17 residues. The CDR3 DNA reads TGCGCCAGCAGCTTGGTACCAGGGACTAGCGGGGATTACGAGCAGTACTTC. It codes for CASSLVPGTSGDYEQYF.

This clone has a handful of counts. This chain uses TRBV7-3 with TRBJ2-7; no clear D. Germline V gene sequence: CDR1 SGHTA, CDR2 FQGTGA. There are 13 residues in the CDR3. The V gene lost 0 bases and the J gene lost 4 bases, with 7 bases spanning the gap. This CDR3 reads CASSLTPGYEQYF. CDR3 in DNA: TGTGCCAGCAGCTTAACCCCCGGATACGAGCAGTACTTC.